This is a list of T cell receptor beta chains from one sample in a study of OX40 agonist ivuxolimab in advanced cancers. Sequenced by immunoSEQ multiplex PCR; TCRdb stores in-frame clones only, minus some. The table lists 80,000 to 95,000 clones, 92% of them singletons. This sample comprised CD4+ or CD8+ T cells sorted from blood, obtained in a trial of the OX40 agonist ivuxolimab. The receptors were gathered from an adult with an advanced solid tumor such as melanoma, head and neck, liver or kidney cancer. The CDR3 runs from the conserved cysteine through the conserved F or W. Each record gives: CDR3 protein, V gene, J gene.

CASSIRGRDGNTIYF	TRBV19	TRBJ1-3
CASSLVGRVYEQYF	TRBV11-2	TRBJ2-7
CASRKETGGLHEQFF	TRBV5-1	TRBJ2-1
CASSFPGLAGPNTGELFF	TRBV28	TRBJ2-2
CASGGQGPTKAYGYTF	TRBV19	TRBJ1-2
CASSGGQGWLNEQYF	TRBV9	TRBJ2-7
CASSIGSDSDEQFF	TRBV19	TRBJ2-1
CASSPRAYNEQFF	TRBV7-6	TRBJ2-1
CASSYGTRGNSPLHF	TRBV6-5	TRBJ1-6
CASSQERVAGNTEAFF	TRBV4-1	TRBJ1-1
CATSRVGPGQETQYF	TRBV10-3	TRBJ2-5
CASSKSGLAGPETQYF	TRBV21-1	TRBJ2-5
CASSDWTGSSYEQYF	TRBV6-5	TRBJ2-7
CASSGQGTNEKLFF	TRBV6-5	TRBJ1-4
CASSLGWGRNQPQHF	TRBV7-2	TRBJ1-5
CASSYSRGGDQPQHF	TRBV6-6	TRBJ1-5
CASSIHSNQPQHF	TRBV6-1	TRBJ1-5
CASNKRTSGASYEQYF	TRBV5-6	TRBJ2-7
CASSYQVNTEAFF	TRBV6-6	TRBJ1-1
CASSLQRADNTEAFF	TRBV5-4	TRBJ1-1
CASRRTGKSNEKLFF	TRBV5-1	TRBJ1-4
CASSENGSGGPPENIQYF	TRBV6-1	TRBJ2-4
CASSPAVGPNTGELFF	TRBV5-1	TRBJ2-2
CASRRPGQGIYGYTF	TRBV6-5	TRBJ1-2
CASSLIAEETQYF	TRBV7-9	TRBJ2-5
CASSLKGLAANTGELFF	TRBV7-9	TRBJ2-2
CASSVGAGWGSYEQYF	TRBV9	TRBJ2-7
CASSVLPGTGGVRAGYTF	TRBV9	TRBJ1-2
CASSSREQFF	TRBV19	TRBJ2-1
CASSPGQGNYGYTF	TRBV7-3	TRBJ1-2
CASSHRLGRSGTGELFF	TRBV7-9	TRBJ2-2
CASSPNPTSSYEQYF	TRBV11-3	TRBJ2-7
CASNTGPNYEQYF	TRBV6-6	TRBJ2-7
CASSSPGGYGSEQYF	TRBV11-2	TRBJ2-7
CASSFPSTGGKNTIYF	TRBV27	TRBJ1-3
CASRVAGANTGELFF	TRBV6-5	TRBJ2-2
CASSRAGYSGNTIYF	TRBV6-6	TRBJ1-3
CASSLGPRGVETQYF	TRBV7-9	TRBJ2-5
CASSQPGTSGEQFF	TRBV4-1	TRBJ2-1
CASSVADYSYEQYF	TRBV11-3	TRBJ2-7
CASSLGLAGVNGELFF	TRBV11-3	TRBJ2-2
CASSSLPGQLFF	TRBV6-1	TRBJ2-1
CASSIGGTPGETQYF	TRBV19	TRBJ2-5
CASREIAGAVQETQYF	TRBV5-5	TRBJ2-5
CASSRDRERSTEAFF	TRBV6-5	TRBJ1-1
CASSPYETGNYGYTF	TRBV4-1	TRBJ1-2
CASSTFGATNEKLFF	TRBV11-1	TRBJ1-4
CASSSQGYGYTF	TRBV11-2	TRBJ1-2
CAWSWSGTNRYEQYF	TRBV30	TRBJ2-7
CASSLGVRSEQYF	TRBV5-1	TRBJ2-7
CASSPQAGLAFLEQFF	TRBV11-2	TRBJ2-1
CASSFPGLAAIYEQYF	TRBV11-2	TRBJ2-7
CASSPARGGYGYTF	TRBV7-2	TRBJ1-2
CASKPTAYSGNTIYF	TRBV19	TRBJ1-3
CASSLAGGEAFF	TRBV7-8	TRBJ1-1
CASSVGTSGGAWEQFF	TRBV9	TRBJ2-1
CASSPVADTQYF	TRBV11-2	TRBJ2-3
CASREGPGGYGANVLTF	TRBV5-1	TRBJ2-6
CASSPLGVGANYGYTF	TRBV19	TRBJ1-2